These 14 T cell receptor beta chains originate from one sample sequenced in a study of blood T cell repertoires in COVID-19. Profiled with immunoSEQ multiplex PCR; TCRdb holds only in-frame clones, not every one. Here the sample spans about 440,000 clones, 87% being singletons. The sequencing input was PBMCs or T cells enriched from blood (not recorded which). Every receptor here comes from a woman aged 18-30 years with acute COVID-19.

The chain carries TRBV5-1 and TRBJ2-2, with TRBD1 matching 7 bases. This CDR3 comprises 16 residues. Germline V lookup: CDR1 SGHRS, CDR2 YFSETQ. Trimming took 4 bases from V and 0 from J; bases not matched to a gene: 6. The DNA of the CDR3 is TGCGCCAGCAGCAGACAGGGATCGGCGAACACCGGGGAGCTGTTTTTT. It specifies CASSRQGSANTGELFF.

The chain combines TRBV4-1 with TRBJ2-7; 7 bases match TRBD1. The CDR3 is made up of 14 amino acids. Trimming at V came to 1 base and at J to 7 bases, leaving 7 bases not matched to a gene. Germline assignment: CDR1 MGHRA and CDR2 YSYEKL. CDR3 loop: CASSQADRAWEQYF. The CDR3 bases are TGCGCCAGCAGCCAAGCAGACAGGGCGTGGGAGCAGTACTTC.

CDR3 nucleotide sequence: TGCGCCAGCAGTGCGGGGACCGGGACAGGGAGGGAGACCCAGTACTTC. Translation: CASSAGTGTGRETQYF. The chain employs TRBV10-2 and TRBJ2-5; 9 positions agree with TRBD1. The CDR3 sequence is 16 residues long. The V gene's germline CDR1 is WSHSY and CDR2 SAAADI. The ends lost 4 bases at V and 5 bases at J; junction bases unmatched: 11.

As concerns this clone: This CDR3 is also generated by other DNA sequences in the sample. The chain uses TRBV18 and TRBJ2-3; 10 nucleotides agree with TRBD2. Germline CDR1 is KGHSH and CDR2 is LQKENI. With 2 bases clipped from V and 4 bases from J, the junction kept 3 bases outside the gene matches. The CDR3 length is 15 residues. The CDR3 DNA reads TGTGCCAGCTCACCAAGCGGGGGGGCCCCAGATACGCAGTATTTT. Translating gives CASSPSGGAPDTQYF.

The rearrangement uses TRBV9 and TRBJ1-2, with 9 bases matching TRBD1. Trimming cost V 0 bases and J 5 bases; bases outside gene matches: 11. Germline lookup yields CDR1 SGDLS and CDR2 YYNGEE. This CDR3 has 17 residues. CDR3 in amino acids: CASSVEGSGQGRYGYTF. The CDR3 region has the DNA TGTGCCAGCAGCGTAGAAGGTTCCGGACAGGGGAGGTATGGCTACACCTTC.

This chain joins TRBV29-1 and TRBJ1-1; 8 bases map to TRBD1. V shed 4 bases and J 6 bases; nucleotides not matched to a gene: 7. In germline, CDR1 is SQVTM, CDR2 ANQGSEA. The CDR3 totals 13 residues. The chain's CDR3 is CSVGHRGFAEAFF. CDR3 DNA: TGCAGCGTTGGACACAGGGGGTTCGCTGAAGCTTTCTTT. Variable domain in full (rest from reference TRBV29-1 and TRBJ1-1): SAVISQKPSRDICQRGTSLTIQCQVDSQVTMMFWYRQQPGQSLTLIATANQGSEATYESGFVIDKFPISRPNLTFSTLTVSNMSPEDSSIYLCSVGHRGFAEAFFGQGTRLTVV.

The rearrangement joins TRBV2 to TRBJ1-5; maybe TRBD1 (5 bases). Germline CDR1 reads SNHLY; CDR2 reads FYNNEI. Trimming left V 3 bases short and J 8 bases short, with 11 bases between. The CDR3 totals 13 residues. The CDR3 DNA follows: TGTGCCAGCAGTGAGGAGGGGACTAAGCCCCAGCATTTT. Translation: CASSEEGTKPQHF.

CDR3: CASKAGYEQYF. The CDR3 bases are TGTGCCAGCAAAGCCGGGTACGAGCAGTACTTC. This chain uses TRBV28 with TRBJ2-7; D unresolved. From germline, CDR1 is MDHEN and CDR2 SYDVKM. The CDR3 is made up of 11 amino acids. Trimming took 7 bases from V and 4 from J, leaving 8 bases between them.

The J gene is TRBJ2-1, the V gene TRBV5-1; D remains ambiguous. The CDR3 is 14 residues long. Trimming took 4 bases from V and 0 from J, leaving 8 bases between them. Germline CDR1 SGHRS, CDR2 YFSETQ. The CDR3 spells CASSPGSSYNEQFF. Here the CDR3 DNA reads TGCGCCAGCAGCCCAGGCAGCTCCTACAATGAGCAGTTCTTC.

V usage is TRBV6-5 and J usage is TRBJ1-4; 10 bases match TRBD1. Looked up from germline, CDR1 is MNHEY and CDR2 is SVGAGI. Trimming at V came to 2 bases and at J to 8 bases, leaving 5 bases not matched to a gene. The CDR3 spans 15 residues. CDR3: CASSYTGTGEEKLFF. In DNA, the CDR3 is TGTGCCAGCAGTTACACCGGGACAGGGGAAGAAAAACTGTTTTTT.

The chain employs TRBV2 and TRBJ1-4; 7 bases match TRBD1. The CDR3 totals 13 residues. Germline V lookup: CDR1 SNHLY, CDR2 FYNNEI. The V gene end was trimmed by 6 bases and the J gene end by 8 bases; junction bases not matched to a gene: 6. CDR3 in amino acids: CASRRDRREKLFF. CDR3 nucleotides: TGTGCCAGCAGGAGGGACAGAAGAGAAAAACTGTTTTTT.

CDR3 DNA sequence: TGCAGTGTTAGTGCTAGTACCGGCAGCTATGGCTACACCTTC. Protein product: CSVSASTGSYGYTF. The V gene is TRBV20-1, the J gene TRBJ1-2; no reliable D call. CDR3 length equals 14 residues. V was pared by 7 bases and J by 4 bases, with 19 bases between. Germline lookup yields CDR1 DFQATT and CDR2 SNEGSKA (reference sequence).

J is TRBJ1-3 and V is TRBV7-9, with 7 bases lining up with TRBD1. The ends lost 5 bases at V and 0 bases at J; junction bases unmatched: 4. CDR3 length equals 15 residues. Germline V gene data show CDR1 as SEHNR and CDR2 as FQNEAQ (reference sequence). CDR3 bases: TGTGCCAGCAGCGCCGGGACAGACTCTGGAAACACCATATATTTT. This encodes CASSAGTDSGNTIYF.

The chain employs TRBV19 and TRBJ1-5; D is uncertain. Deletions cut 3 bases from V and 7 bases from J, with 13 bases between. The CDR3 consists of 14 residues. The germline CDR1 and CDR2 sequences are LNHDA and SQIVND (reference sequence). This CDR3 is CASSISPTRQPQHF. For the CDR3, the DNA is TGTGCCAGTAGTATCTCACCGACTCGGCAGCCCCAGCATTTT.